The source of this TCR beta chain is a study of neurological immune-mediated disorders. 5'RACE with 10-nucleotide random UMIs produced the cDNA. Every sequencing run generated in excess of 170 million TCR-beta sequences. These sequences covered 15-18 subjects. From the 5' RACE reads, TCRdb called clonotypes with MiXCR, one entry per CDR3 protein. This sample has some 100,000 distinct CDR3 sequences, with 13% found just once. The CDR3 is 16 amino acids. V lost 0 bases to trimming and J lost 4 bases; unmatched junction nucleotides: 8. Germline V gene lookup returns CDR1 SGHRS and CDR2 YFSETQ. General study points: No CDR3 amino acid sequences recurred among expanded clones across subjects, suggesting private repertoires in all groups.

Regarding time point: longitudinal time-point 2. Preparation of the unsorted libraries drew on 2 million PBMCs stored at -80 C. The table lists this clonotype with many counts. The antigen is unknown. Sequenced material: PBMCs. The V gene is TRBV5-1, the J gene TRBJ2-3; TRBD1 aligns across 7 bases. The receptor comes from a female donor with HTLV-1-associated myelopathy (HAM/TSP). The CDR3 loop is CASSLEGARVSDTQYF. DNA for the CDR3: TGCGCCAGCAGCTTGGAGGGGGCGAGGGTATCAGATACGCAGTATTTT. The full variable domain, with the rest looked up from reference TRBV5-1 and TRBJ2-3, is KAGVTQTPRYLIKTRGQQVTLSCSPISGHRSVSWYQQTPGQGLQFLFEYFSETQRNKGNFPGRFSGRQFSNSRSEMNVSTLELGDSALYLCASSLEGARVSDTQYFGPGTRLTVL.